Below, 20 T cell receptor beta chains from the same sample are listed, as sequenced in a study of blood T cell repertoires in COVID-19. Some clones are missing from TCRdb's copy, which holds only in-frame ones; the method was immunoSEQ multiplex PCR. The sample shows approximately 300,000 clones, over 75% of them seen only once. Material for sequencing was PBMCs or T cells enriched from blood (not recorded which). The receptor set was obtained from a woman aged 18-30 years who had recovered from COVID-19.

J is TRBJ2-5 and V is TRBV28; the D gene is possibly TRBD1 (6 bases). Per the germline V gene, CDR1 is MDHEN and CDR2 is SYDVKM. V lost 10 bases and J 4 bases, leaving 13 bases between the germline ends. This CDR3 is built from 12 residues. The DNA for the CDR3 is TGTGCCACATCAGGGGCCGGAGAGACCCAGTACTTC. Translation: CATSGAGETQYF.

This clone was observed once. V gene TRBV10-3 combines with J gene TRBJ1-2; TRBD1 aligns across 10 bases. Germline V gives CDR1 ENHRY, CDR2 SYGVKD. The CDR3 extends over 14 amino acids. Trimming cost V 5 bases and J 6 bases; bases outside gene matches: 6. CDR3 region: CAISQTGGGHGYTF. For the CDR3, the DNA is TGTGCCATCAGTCAGACAGGGGGCGGTCATGGCTACACCTTC.

The chain recombines TRBV2 with TRBJ2-7; the D gene is possibly TRBD2 (5 bases). This CDR3 contains 12 residues. Looked up from germline, CDR1 is SNHLY and CDR2 is FYNNEI. Trimming left V 5 bases short and J 9 bases short, with 14 bases between. The chain's CDR3 is CASSTMGVGQYF. The CDR3 region has the DNA TGTGCCAGCAGTACGATGGGAGTCGGGCAGTACTTC.

The chain recombines TRBV6-5 with TRBJ2-3; possibly TRBD2 for D (6 bases). CDR3 length: 14 residues. The germline V gene has CDR1 MNHEY and CDR2 SVGAGI. Trimming shortened V by 7 bases and J by 1 base, and 12 bases separated the two germline ends. CDR3 residues: CASNGASGTDTQYF. DNA of the CDR3: TGTGCCAGCAACGGGGCTAGCGGCACAGATACGCAGTATTTT.

This clone was counted a single time. This chain uses TRBV6-5 with TRBJ2-1; 9 bases are a match to TRBD2. V shed 0 bases and J 7 bases; nucleotides not matched to a gene: 7. The germline CDR1 and CDR2 sequences are MNHEY and SVGAGI. The CDR3 is made up of 16 amino acids. The CDR3 loop reads CASSYSKLAGWNEQFF. CDR3 sequence (DNA): TGTGCCAGCAGTTACTCGAAGCTAGCGGGATGGAATGAGCAGTTCTTC.

For the CDR3, the DNA is TGTGCCAGCAGCTTACAGGGAGGGGATGAGCAGTTCTTC. Translated, it gives CASSLQGGDEQFF. The chain carries TRBV5-6 and TRBJ2-1; weak D call: TRBD2 (7 bases). Germline-derived CDR1 and CDR2 are SGHDT and YYEEEE. V was pared by 2 bases and J by 8 bases, with 11 bases between. The CDR3 extends over 13 amino acids. Full variable domain (outside the CDR3, taken from reference TRBV5-6 and TRBJ2-1): DAGVTQSPTHLIKTRGQQVTLRCSPKSGHDTVSWYQQALGQGPQFIFQYYEEEERQRGNFPDRFSGHQFPNYSSELNVNALLLGDSALYLCASSLQGGDEQFFGPGTRLTVL.

This rearrangement joins TRBV28 to TRBJ1-6; no clear D. V was shortened by 4 bases and J by 9 bases, with 13 bases between the two germline ends. There are 14 residues in the CDR3. The V gene's germline CDR1 is MDHEN and CDR2 SYDVKM. CDR3 sequence reads: CASSSRVPRSPLHF. CDR3 bases: TGTGCCAGCAGTTCTCGCGTTCCCCGTTCACCCCTCCACTTT. Full variable domain (remainder filled in from reference TRBV28 and TRBJ1-6): DVKVTQSSRYLVKRTGEKVFLECVQDMDHENMFWYRQDPGLGLRLIYFSYDVKMKEKGDIPEGYSVSREKKERFSLILESASTNQTSMYLCASSSRVPRSPLHFGNGTRLTVT.

This clone was detected a few times. This sequence joins TRBV28 and TRBJ1-1, with a weak D call TRBD1 (6 bases). This CDR3 comprises 12 residues. Germline V lookup: CDR1 MDHEN, CDR2 SYDVKM. The germline V and J ends were trimmed by 5 bases and 6 bases, with 10 bases remaining between them. CDR3 region: CASSHQGPEAFF. In DNA, the CDR3 is TGTGCCAGCAGTCACCAGGGGCCTGAAGCTTTCTTT.

The chain is built from TRBV19 and TRBJ2-2, with D tentatively TRBD1 (5 bases). This CDR3 has 17 residues. CDR1 is LNHDA, CDR2 SQIVND, per germline (reference sequence). The germline V and J ends were trimmed by 1 base and 3 bases, with 15 bases remaining between them. CDR3 coding DNA: TGTGCCAGTAGTATAGGACCAGGGCGTACCGACACCGGGGAGCTGTTTTTT. Protein sequence: CASSIGPGRTDTGELFF.

Concerning this clone: At one end the junction does not follow the germline gene, possibly because of a read error. This chain connects TRBV5-4 to TRBJ1-5; maybe TRBD1 (6 bases). The CDR3 is 18 amino acids. CDR1 and CDR2 (germline): SGHNT, YYREEE (reference sequence). The CDR3: CGSSLYPRGRHSNQPQHF. The CDR3 nucleotides are TGTGGCAGCAGCTTGTACCCCAGGGGAAGACATAGCAATCAGCCCCAGCATTTT.

This clone has a count of ten or more. V is TRBV6-5 and J is TRBJ2-1; D gene uncertain. The CDR3 is 13 amino acids. Germline V gene sequence: CDR1 MNHEY, CDR2 SVGAGI. V lost 0 bases, J lost 6 bases, and 6 bases lay in between. The CDR3 bases are TGTGCCAGCAGTTACTCGCAGGCCAATGAGCAGTTCTTC. Protein sequence: CASSYSQANEQFF.

The CDR3 coding sequence is TGTGCCAGCAGCCGGACTAGCGGGGGAGTAAGCACAGATACGCAGTATTTT. This encodes CASSRTSGGVSTDTQYF. V gene TRBV4-2 combines with J gene TRBJ2-3, with 13 bases fitting TRBD2. Germline CDR1 and CDR2: LGHNA and YNFKEQ. Germline trimming cut 4 bases from V and 0 bases from J; bases unmatched to any gene: 4. The CDR3 covers 17 residues.

J is TRBJ1-6 and V is TRBV30, with D unclear. CDR1 GTSNPN and CDR2 SVGIG come from the germline V gene (reference sequence). The CDR3 runs to 12 residues. The germline V and J ends were trimmed by 5 bases and 6 bases, with 8 bases remaining between them. CDR3 DNA: TGTGCCTGGGGACGGGTTAATTCACCCCTCCACTTT. Amino acids: CAWGRVNSPLHF.

The V gene is TRBV27, the J gene TRBJ1-2; tentative D call: TRBD1 (5 bases). V lost 3 bases, J lost 6 bases, and 11 bases lay in between. This CDR3 has 13 amino acids. Germline CDR1 reads MNHEY; CDR2 reads SMNVEV (reference sequence). CDR3 loop: CASSFMGQNGYTF. CDR3 sequence (DNA): TGTGCCAGCAGTTTCATGGGGCAGAATGGCTACACCTTC.

J is TRBJ2-7 and V is TRBV4-2, with 7 bases identical to TRBD2. This CDR3 has 14 amino acids. Germline assignment: CDR1 LGHNA and CDR2 YNFKEQ. V trimming: 4 bases; J trimming: 0 bases; junction bases outside the gene matches: 3. Here the CDR3 DNA reads TGTGCCAGCAGCCCTAGCGGTCTCTCCTACGAGCAGTACTTC. Protein: CASSPSGLSYEQYF.

The chain has TRBV28 and TRBJ2-6; tentatively, D is TRBD2 (6 bases). This CDR3 is 19 amino acids long. Germline V gene sequence: CDR1 MDHEN, CDR2 SYDVKM. V lost 6 bases and J 0 bases, leaving 21 bases between the germline ends. In DNA, the CDR3 is TGTGCCAGCAGCTTCCGAGGACACGGGGGTAACTCTGGGGCCAACGTCCTGACTTTC. This gives the protein CASSFRGHGGNSGANVLTF.

This clone was observed a single time. The V call is TRBV7-9, the J call TRBJ1-5, with D unresolved. The germline gives CDR1 SEHNR, CDR2 FQNEAQ (reference sequence). This CDR3 has 14 residues. V shed 5 bases and J shed 6 bases, with 14 bases lying between them. CDR3 sequence reads: CASSLPSVTQPQHF. Written as DNA, the CDR3 is TGTGCCAGCAGCCTTCCTTCAGTAACTCAGCCCCAGCATTTT.

V is TRBV28 and J is TRBJ1-1; TRBD1 agrees at 7 bases. Trimming at V came to 6 bases and at J to 3 bases, leaving 7 bases not matched to a gene. The germline CDR1 and CDR2 sequences are MDHEN and SYDVKM. This CDR3 has 14 amino acids. CDR3 coding DNA: TGTGCCAGCAGCTTCTTGGACAGGTACACTGAAGCTTTCTTT. It is translated as CASSFLDRYTEAFF.

The rearrangement links TRBV12-3 or TRBV12-4 to TRBJ2-7; 10 bases align to TRBD1. The CDR3 sequence is 13 residues long. Trimming at V came to 6 bases and at J to 6 bases, leaving 5 bases not matched to a gene. The CDR3 spells CASSRGTGAEQYF. CDR3 sequence (DNA): TGTGCCAGCAGCCGAGGGACAGGGGCCGAGCAGTACTTC.

The chain combines TRBV9 with TRBJ2-7, with 8 nucleotides matching TRBD2. V was pared by 4 bases and J by 4 bases, with 7 bases of the junction left unmatched. This CDR3 region has 14 residues. Germline loops: CDR1 SGDLS, CDR2 YYNGEE. CDR3 sequence reads: CASSPGLGVYEQYF. CDR3 bases: TGTGCCAGCAGCCCGGGACTAGGAGTATACGAGCAGTACTTC.